These 14 T cell receptor beta chains share one sample of origin, sequenced in a study of radiation and T cells in renal cell carcinoma. Sample time point: blood 4 weeks post-SBRT, at nephrectomy. Described treatment: 15 Gy SBRT to primary tumor, nephrectomy 4 weeks later. TCRdb's copy holds only in-frame clones and misses some; the assay was immunoSEQ multiplex PCR. The sample consists of some 97,000 clones, 80% to 90% of them appearing once. Sequenced material: blood, taken from a patient whose treatment included radiotherapy and nephrectomy. The receptor set was obtained from a man between 60 and 75 years old with renal cell carcinoma.

V gene TRBV5-6 combines with J gene TRBJ2-1; TRBD2 matches at 10 bases. The CDR3 length is 16 residues. J gave up 3 bases and V 0 bases, and 3 bases lay outside the gene matches. Germline V CDR1 and CDR2: SGHDT, YYEEEE. The DNA for the CDR3 is TGTGCCAGCAGCTTGGTAGCGGGAGGTTTCTACAATGAGCAGTTCTTC. Its protein is CASSLVAGGFYNEQFF.

J is TRBJ1-5 and V is TRBV11-2; possible D gene TRBD1, 5 bases. The germline gives CDR1 SGHAT, CDR2 FQNNGV. The CDR3 sequence is 15 residues long. The V end lost 3 bases, the J end lost 3 bases, and 12 bases lay between the germline ends. CDR3: CASSLGVGPNQPQHF. CDR3 nucleotide sequence: TGTGCCAGCAGCTTGGGGGTGGGGCCCAATCAGCCCCAGCATTTT.

This clone appeared once. This chain connects TRBV29-1 to TRBJ1-1, with 7 nucleotides matching TRBD1. The CDR3 length is 11 residues. After removal of 6 bases from V and 8 bases from J, the junction contained 6 bases not matched to a gene. Germline values: CDR1 SQVTM, CDR2 ANQGSEA. CDR3 nucleotide sequence: TGCAGCGTGTACGGACAGGACGAAGCTTTCTTT. It translates to CSVYGQDEAFF.

The chain links TRBV5-4 to TRBJ2-7; the D is unclear. Germline CDR1 and CDR2: SGHNT and YYREEE (reference sequence). V gave up 3 bases and J gave up 4 bases, with 11 bases separating them. The CDR3 loop spans 13 amino acids. This CDR3 reads CASSSLTDYEQYF. DNA for the CDR3: TGTGCCAGCAGCTCCTTGACGGATTACGAGCAGTACTTC.

This CDR3 is CATRRGDPPYEQYF. The DNA of the CDR3 is TGTGCCACTCGACGCGGGGATCCCCCCTACGAGCAGTACTTC. The chain is built from TRBV19 and TRBJ2-7; D possibly corresponds to TRBD2 (6 bases). The CDR3 length is 14 residues. Germline-derived CDR1 and CDR2 are LNHDA and SQIVND (reference sequence). The ends were cut back, 10 bases at V and 2 bases at J, with 18 bases in the middle.

The chain recombines TRBV7-6 with TRBJ2-7, with D perhaps TRBD1 (8 bases). Germline-derived CDR1 and CDR2 are SGHVS and FNYEAQ. V was trimmed by 1 base and J by 3 bases, leaving 16 bases between them. The CDR3 sequence is 16 residues long. CDR3 protein: CASSLGEGRGHYEQYF. The CDR3 DNA follows: TGTGCCAGCAGCTTAGGGGAGGGCAGGGGGCACTACGAGCAGTACTTC.

The genes are TRBV30 and TRBJ2-5, with TRBD2 matching 9 bases. This CDR3 contains 14 residues. Germline CDR1 and CDR2: GTSNPN and SVGIG (reference sequence). With V trimmed by 1 base and J by 5 bases, 5 bases remained unmatched. CDR3 sequence: CAWSGGRAAETQYF. DNA for the CDR3: TGTGCCTGGAGTGGCGGGAGGGCCGCGGAGACCCAGTACTTC.

The V and J genes are TRBV30 and TRBJ1-3; weak D call: TRBD1 (5 bases). V was clipped by 8 bases and J by 4 bases, with 12 bases between them. Germline lookup yields CDR1 GTSNPN and CDR2 SVGIG (reference sequence). The CDR3 contains 12 residues. CDR3 amino acids: CAQRGNGNTIYF. The CDR3 nucleotides read TGTGCCCAGCGGGGGAACGGAAACACCATATATTTT. Variable domain in full (rest from reference TRBV30 and TRBJ1-3): SQTIHQWPATLVQPVGSPLSLECTVEGTSNPNLYWYRQAAGRGLQLLFYSVGIGQISSEVPQNLSASRPQDRQFILSSKKLLLSDSGFYLCAQRGNGNTIYFGEGSWLTVV.

This clone was detected only once. The chain is built from TRBV13 and TRBJ2-5, with D perhaps given as TRBD1 or TRBD2 (5 bases each). The germline CDR1 and CDR2 sequences are PRHDT and FYEKMQ (reference sequence). Trimming shortened V by 5 bases and J by 7 bases, and 29 bases separated the two germline ends. This CDR3 comprises 18 residues. The CDR3 here is CASSPPRDRGFSVGTQYF. The CDR3 DNA is TGTGCCAGCAGCCCCCCCCGGGACCGCGGTTTTTCCGTTGGGACCCAGTACTTC. The full variable domain, in which reference TRBV13 and TRBJ2-5 provide the parts outside the CDR3, is AAGVIQSPRHLIKEKRETATLKCYPIPRHDTVYWYQQGPGQDPQFLISFYEKMQSDKGSIPDRFSAQQFSDYHSELNMSSLELGDSALYFCASSPPRDRGFSVGTQYFGPGTRLLVL.

This chain uses TRBV10-2 with TRBJ2-1, with TRBD1 matching 9 bases. V shed 6 bases and J 9 bases; nucleotides not matched to a gene: 12. The CDR3 sequence is 15 residues long. Germline loops: CDR1 WSHSY, CDR2 SAAADI. CDR3 sequence: CASSSGTGTMGEQFF. The CDR3 nucleotides read TGCGCCAGCAGCTCCGGGACAGGGACCATGGGTGAGCAGTTCTTC.

The chain carries TRBV15 and TRBJ2-5, with unresolved D. Trimming shortened V by 0 bases and J by 7 bases, and 18 bases separated the two germline ends. CDR3 length: 16 residues. Germline V gives CDR1 LNHNV, CDR2 YYDKDF (reference sequence). CDR3 loop: CATSRDSPTVMVTQYF. The DNA of the CDR3 is TGTGCCACCAGCAGAGATTCCCCCACGGTCATGGTGACCCAGTACTTC.

The chain links TRBV14 to TRBJ1-1, with D hard to call. Germline-derived CDR1 and CDR2 are SGHDN and FVKESK. Trimming cost V 1 base and J 6 bases, with 15 bases left between them. CDR3 length equals 15 residues. The DNA of the CDR3 is TGTGCCAGCAGCCAAGGATTGATACCCGGCGCTGAAGCTTTCTTT. Protein sequence: CASSQGLIPGAEAFF. The whole variable domain, filled in from reference TRBV14 and TRBJ1-1, reads EAGVTQFPSHSVIEKGQTVTLRCDPISGHDNLYWYRRVMGKEIKFLLHFVKESKQDESGMPNNRFLAERTGGTYSTLKVQPAELEDSGVYFCASSQGLIPGAEAFFGQGTRLTVV.

CDR3 protein: CASGQGPGNTIYF. The CDR3 region has the DNA TGTGCCAGCGGACAGGGGCCTGGAAACACCATATATTTT. V gene TRBV27 combines with J gene TRBJ1-3; 9 bases map to TRBD1. This CDR3 is built from 13 residues. With V trimmed by 8 bases and J by 2 bases, 1 base remained unmatched. In germline, CDR1 is MNHEY, CDR2 SMNVEV (reference sequence).

The CDR3 DNA sequence: TGTGCCAGCAGCTCGGGACAGCCCTACGAGCAGTACTTC. Translating gives CASSSGQPYEQYF. The V call is TRBV7-3, the J call TRBJ2-7; 7 bases agree with TRBD1. The germline V gene encodes CDR1 SGHTA and CDR2 FQGTGA. The CDR3 is made up of 13 amino acids. Losses at the gene ends were 4 bases for V and 2 bases for J; bases not matched to a gene: 2.